This T cell receptor (beta chain) was found in a study of molecular identifiers for immune sequencing clone quantification. To note about this clonotype: What it recognizes is unknown.

Sorting recovered naive CD8 T cells on a CD8+CD4-CCR7+CD45RA+ profile. Study conclusions and caveats: Spiked Jurkat TCR RNA originating from one cell could reportedly be identified amid more than 950,000 naive cells. Among effectors, clones above 20 RNA copies held over 98% of molecules; among naive cells, under 1%.

The trim removed 5 bases at V and 9 bases at J, leaving 6 bases unmatched. Looked up from germline, CDR1 is MNHEY and CDR2 is SMNVEV (reference sequence). The CDR3 runs 12 residues. TCRdb reprocessed the PCR reads via MiXCR and lists one record per CDR3 protein. The table records around 480,000 distinct CDR3 sequences, around 21% of them present only once. Sequenced sample: naive CD8+ T cells from blood, with Jurkat cell RNA spiked in. Noted subset: FACS-sorted CD8+CD4-CCR7+CD45RA+ naive T cells. The clonotype comes from a human donor in good health. Some libraries in this study had Jurkat cell RNA spiked in. The rearrangement uses TRBV27 and TRBJ2-7; 8 bases fit TRBD1. For the CDR3, the DNA is TGTGCCAGCAGTAGGACAGGGAGCGTGCAGTACTTC. Residues: CASSRTGSVQYF.